What follows are 6 T cell receptor beta chains derived from one specimen sequenced in a study of T cell repertoires in cytomegalovirus infection. TCRdb passed the reads through MiXCR, listing each CDR3 protein once. This repertoire shows roughly 140,000 distinct CDR3 sequences, about a quarter found once; its top ten account for roughly 9.7%. The source material was PBMCs. Every receptor here comes from a human donor in good health (CMV status not recorded). Some clones in this sample may be carry-over from other donors' samples.

This clonotype was counted at least ten times. The J gene is TRBJ2-1, the V gene TRBV7-2; D gene ambiguous. Germline V gene lookup returns CDR1 SGHTA and CDR2 FQGNSA. The CDR3 is 11 amino acids. Trimming took off 5 bases at V and 12 bases at J, with 11 bases between the two ends. The CDR3 DNA reads as TGTGCCAGCAGCCGTGGCTCAGGGCAGTTCTTC. It specifies CASSRGSGQFF.

This sequence joins TRBV14 and TRBJ2-3, with D perhaps matching TRBD2 (5 bases). Germline CDR1 is SGHDN and CDR2 is FVKESK. This CDR3 has 17 residues. Trimming took 4 bases from V and 0 from J, leaving 17 bases between them. The DNA for the CDR3 is TGTGCCAGCAGCCCGCGAAGGCTAGCATCTAGCACAGATACGCAGTATTTT. Protein product: CASSPRRLASSTDTQYF.

J is TRBJ2-7 and V is TRBV6-2 or TRBV6-3, with D perhaps matching TRBD2 (6 bases). The V end lost 1 base, the J end lost 5 bases, and 15 bases lay between the germline ends. The CDR3 is 15 residues long. Per germline, CDR1 MNHEY and CDR2 SVGEGT. Written as DNA, the CDR3 is TGTGCCAGCAGTTACTACCTCGGAGCGGGTAACGAGCAGTACTTC. The encoded protein is CASSYYLGAGNEQYF.

This clonotype has only a few counts. The genes are TRBV11-3 and TRBJ2-1; D is undetermined. V was shortened by 0 bases and J by 2 bases, with 14 bases between the two germline ends. Germline V lookup: CDR1 SGHNT, CDR2 YENEEA. This CDR3 is built from 17 residues. CDR3 amino acids: CASSLDFWWSTYNEQFF. Here the CDR3 DNA reads TGTGCCAGCAGCTTAGATTTTTGGTGGAGTACCTACAATGAGCAGTTCTTC.

This chain links TRBV5-4 with TRBJ2-1, with TRBD1 matching over 9 bases. CDR3 length: 19 amino acids. Germline V CDR1 and CDR2: SGHNT, YYREEE (reference sequence). Losses at the gene ends were 5 bases for V and 2 bases for J; bases not matched to a gene: 17. The DNA of the CDR3 is TGTGCCAGCAGATTTGGTGGTGTTTCGGGACAGGGAGCCTACAATGAGCAGTTCTTC. It translates to CASRFGGVSGQGAYNEQFF.

This clonotype was seen a handful of times. The CDR3 DNA sequence: TGTGCCAGCAGCTTAAATGGCAGGGAGCTGTTTTTT. This encodes CASSLNGRELFF. The chain recombines TRBV11-2 with TRBJ2-2; D gene unclear. CDR1 SGHAT and CDR2 FQNNGV come from the germline V gene. V lost 2 bases and J 9 bases, leaving 7 bases between the germline ends. The CDR3 extends over 12 amino acids.